This T cell receptor (beta chain) originates from a study of cytomegalovirus exposure and HLA in healthy donors. Study-wide results and limits: Several V segments, TRBV6-2 and TRBV6-3 among them, could not be told apart and were dropped. CMV serostatus stood as the only immune exposure information on hand.

With 60 Vbeta and 13 Jbeta primers, the PCR was carried out. This table comes from immunoSEQ multiplex PCR, and its TCRdb copy is limited to in-frame clones, with some not included. Found here are tens of thousands of clones, about 78% of them singletons; the top ten hold around 1.5%. CDR1 and CDR2 (germline): KGHSH, LQKENI. The CDR3 loop spans 16 amino acids. Trimming took 8 bases from V and 1 from J; bases not matched to a gene: 11. With respect to this clone: Its antigen is not identified.

This sequence was found in a man aged 35 to 55 in good health and CMV-seronegative. Sequencing was carried out using PBMCs. The chain employs TRBV18 and TRBJ1-1; 9 bases are a match to TRBD1. CDR3 sequence: CASGALQGASNTEAFF. The CDR3 bases are TGTGCCAGCGGAGCCCTACAGGGGGCATCGAACACTGAAGCTTTCTTT.